This T cell receptor beta chain stems from a study of long-term antiretroviral therapy in people with HIV. Notes on the study in general: Blood dating 2004 to 2017 may reflect older ART regimens.

Researchers secured at least one pre-ART and at least two post-ART PBMC samples from each donor. Every single participant having HIV got treatment inside the United States. Version v3.0 of the immunoSEQ assay ran at survey level. Assay used: immunoSEQ multiplex PCR; TCRdb lists only in-frame clones, some missing. The sample has about 10,000 clones, 75% to 90% seen once. As concerns this clone: The antigen is undetermined.

Germline CDR1 reads SGHDT; CDR2 reads YYEEEE. With V trimmed by 7 bases and J by 6 bases, 8 bases remained unmatched. This CDR3 has 14 residues. This TCR was sampled from a man aged 35-49 years with HIV. The chain uses TRBV5-6 and TRBJ1-4; 8 nucleotides align to TRBD1. The sequencing here drew on unsorted PBMCs, taken 0.7 years after starting antiretroviral therapy. The CDR3, as DNA: TGTGCCAGCTCGTTGACAGGGGAGGATGAAAAACTGTTTTTT. This gives the protein CASSLTGEDEKLFF.